The next 16 T cell receptor beta chains were all read from a single sample in a study of regulatory T cells in long-lasting Graves disease. Time point indicated: newly diagnosed GD, antithyroid drugs for less than 3 months. PBMCs were the source of the RNA used for TCR sequencing. Assembly of TCR beta libraries relied on iRepertoire HTBI primers together with Arm-PCR of CDR3 regions. TCRdb re-derived calls from the multiplex PCR reads in MiXCR, one entry per CDR3 protein. The sample carries roughly 610,000 distinct CDR3 sequences, about 16% recorded once. These sequences were also reported in another study, on T cells in Graves' hyperthyroidism and ophthalmopathy.

The material sequenced was peripheral blood mononuclear cells (PBMCs), taken at new diagnosis, from a patient treated with antithyroid drugs. All receptors come from a man aged 18 to 30 with Graves disease.

This clonotype was counted a few times. V and J are TRBV9 and TRBJ2-1; D gene ambiguous. Per the germline V gene, CDR1 is SGDLS and CDR2 is YYNGEE. The CDR3 is 14 amino acids. V gave up 3 bases and J gave up 8 bases, with 15 bases separating them. CDR3 nucleotide sequence: TGTGCCAGCAGCGAGGACGGCGTTTTTGATGAGCAGTTCTTC. This codes for CASSEDGVFDEQFF.

This clonotype was picked up a small number of times. This chain connects TRBV7-8 to TRBJ2-7; D gene ambiguous. The CDR3 consists of 16 residues. The germline CDR1 and CDR2 sequences are SGHVS and FQNEAQ. The V end lost 1 base, the J end lost 2 bases, and 15 bases lay between the germline ends. This CDR3 reads CASSLVELGEPYEQYF. Written as DNA, the CDR3 is TGTGCCAGCAGCTTAGTGGAGCTAGGAGAGCCCTACGAGCAGTACTTC.

This clonotype was picked up a small number of times. V and J are TRBV25-1 and TRBJ2-3; TRBD1 might be the D (6 bases). Between the trimmed V and J ends, which lost 3 bases and 5 bases, there was a span of 15 bases. CDR3 length: 15 residues. Germline values: CDR1 MGHDK, CDR2 SYGVNS. The CDR3 protein is CASSDVAGAGDTQYF. DNA of the CDR3: TGTGCCAGCAGTGATGTCGCAGGGGCGGGAGATACGCAGTATTTT.

This clonotype was detected ten times or more. This sequence joins TRBV20-1 and TRBJ2-1; D remains ambiguous. This CDR3 is built from 12 residues. V was shortened by 0 bases and J by 8 bases, with 8 bases between the two germline ends. Germline V gives CDR1 DFQATT, CDR2 SNEGSKA (reference sequence). CDR3 bases: TGCAGTGCTAGAGATTCTGATTATGAGCAGTTCTTC. Translation: CSARDSDYEQFF.

This clonotype showed up many times. The chain joins TRBV18 to TRBJ1-1; D is possibly TRBD1 (5 bases). CDR1 and CDR2 (germline): KGHSH, LQKENI. The CDR3 runs to 15 residues. The V and J ends lost 2 bases and 0 bases respectively, with 10 bases between them. This chain's CDR3 is CASSPSGHLNTEAFF. CDR3 DNA sequence: TGTGCCAGCTCACCATCCGGACATCTGAACACTGAAGCTTTCTTT.

This clonotype turned up a few times. This chain joins TRBV6-1 and TRBJ1-6; 7 bases match TRBD1. With 6 bases clipped from V and 5 bases from J, the junction kept 22 bases outside the gene matches. The germline V gene has CDR1 MNHNS and CDR2 SASEGT. The CDR3 loop spans 20 amino acids. CDR3 loop: CASRSLPRDIDREDNSPLHF. The CDR3 nucleotides are TGTGCCAGCAGATCCCTCCCTCGCGATATCGACAGGGAAGATAATTCACCCCTCCACTTT.

The chain employs TRBV24-1 and TRBJ2-3; 9 nucleotides match TRBD1. The CDR3 is 16 residues long. Germline CDR1 KGHDR, CDR2 SFDVKD. With V trimmed by 2 bases and J by 4 bases, 6 bases remained unmatched. The CDR3 DNA reads TGTGCCACCAGTGATTCCCGGACAGGGGTCGCAGATACGCAGTATTTT. Translating it yields CATSDSRTGVADTQYF.

Only a few counts were recorded for this clonotype. The chain couples TRBV29-1 to TRBJ2-1; D may match TRBD1 or TRBD2 (5 bases each). Between the trimmed V and J ends, which lost 7 bases and 4 bases, there was a span of 14 bases. The CDR3 spans 13 residues. From germline, CDR1 is SQVTM and CDR2 ANQGSEA. The CDR3 here is CSGARDLYNEQFF. The DNA of the CDR3 is TGCAGCGGGGCTCGGGACCTATACAATGAGCAGTTCTTC.

The chain uses TRBV28 and TRBJ1-1; D not resolved. V lost 7 bases to trimming and J lost 1 base, with 16 bases between them. CDR3 size: 15 residues. Germline CDR1 MDHEN, CDR2 SYDVKM. The CDR3 bases are TGTGCCAGCACAAAAGGGCGAGGTACGAACACTGAAGCTTTCTTT. Translating it yields CASTKGRGTNTEAFF.

Comments on this clonotype: Given a much more abundant clone one base away, this may be a read error. The J gene is TRBJ2-5, the V gene TRBV12-3 or TRBV12-4; TRBD2 matches at 12 bases. The V segment lost 2 bases and the J segment 4 bases; nucleotides outside the gene matches: 11. The CDR3 extends over 18 amino acids. The chain's CDR3 is CASSLFGSTSGRRETQYF. The CDR3 region has the DNA TGTGCCAGCAGTTTATTTGGGTCGACTAGCGGGAGACGAGAGACCCAGTACTTC.

This clonotype was picked up many times. This chain uses TRBV6-5 with TRBJ1-2; D is ambiguous. The germline gives CDR1 MNHEY, CDR2 SVGAGI. The CDR3 contains 16 residues. Between the trimmed V and J ends, which lost 0 bases and 2 bases, there was a span of 13 bases. CDR3 DNA: TGTGCCAGCAGTTACTCGCCCTCGGATGGGAACTATGGCTACACCTTC. This codes for CASSYSPSDGNYGYTF.

The chain recombines TRBV3-1 with TRBJ1-2; a possible D gene is TRBD1 (5 bases). Germline CDR1 and CDR2: LGHDT and YNNKEL (reference sequence). The V gene lost 2 bases and the J gene lost 5 bases, with 18 bases spanning the gap. The CDR3 length is 16 residues. The CDR3 spells CASSQTGYTSGYGYTF. As DNA, the CDR3 is TGTGCCAGCAGCCAAACAGGCTACACATCTGGGTATGGCTACACCTTC.

This clonotype came up many times. The J gene is TRBJ2-3, the V gene TRBV29-1; the match to TRBD1 covers 7 bases. Unmatched junction bases numbered 4, after V lost 3 bases and J lost 4 bases. Looked up from germline, CDR1 is SQVTM and CDR2 is ANQGSEA. CDR3 size: 13 residues. The CDR3, as DNA: TGCAGCGTTGATGGGCAGGGGGCAGATACGCAGTATTTT. Residues: CSVDGQGADTQYF.

This clonotype was found many times. The chain employs TRBV11-2 and TRBJ2-3; D remains ambiguous. The CDR3 is made up of 12 amino acids. The V end was cut by 5 bases, the J end by 8 bases, with 11 bases between. Germline CDR1 SGHAT, CDR2 FQNNGV. The CDR3 protein is CASSLGASTQYF. In DNA, the CDR3 is TGTGCCAGCAGCCTCGGCGCGAGTACGCAGTATTTT.

This clonotype occurred a few times. The CDR3: CASSSATNEKLFF. The DNA for the CDR3 is TGTGCCAGCAGTTCCGCAACTAATGAAAAACTGTTTTTT. The V call is TRBV12-3 or TRBV12-4, the J call TRBJ1-4; D gene uncertain. The CDR3 has 13 residues. V was clipped by 4 bases and J by 0 bases, with 3 bases between them.

This clonotype has only a few counts. The chain recombines TRBV30 with TRBJ1-2, with D perhaps matching TRBD1 (5 bases). CDR1 and CDR2 from the germline V gene are GTSNPN and SVGIG (reference sequence). V lost 5 bases, J lost 8 bases, and 12 bases lay in between. This CDR3 comprises 11 residues. The CDR3 loop reads CAWGGLEGYTF. The CDR3 DNA sequence: TGTGCCTGGGGGGGATTGGAAGGCTACACCTTC.